This record covers a single TCR beta chain. These data are taken from a study of T cell clusters in autoimmune cytopenias. TRB was amplified from roughly 250 ng of peripheral blood genomic DNA per sample. One tube held mixed TRB-A and TRB-B primer pools for touch-down PCR. TCRdb re-called the multiplex PCR reads, yielding one record per CDR3 amino acid sequence without DNA. This sample's table has a few thousand distinct CDR3 sequences. In germline, CDR1 is MNHEY, CDR2 SVGAGI. The CDR3 spans 13 residues. The same data also went into a second study, on T cell repertoires in aging, cancer and after chemotherapy. Per that study: Loss of evenness, beyond lost richness, contributed to age-related TCR diversity decline in cancer patients.

This receptor was obtained from a human donor in good health. The chain links TRBV6-5 to TRBJ1-5; TCRdb designates TRBD1, a call that cannot be tested without DNA. Sequencing used peripheral blood. The CDR3 sequence is CASSLRGNQPQHF.